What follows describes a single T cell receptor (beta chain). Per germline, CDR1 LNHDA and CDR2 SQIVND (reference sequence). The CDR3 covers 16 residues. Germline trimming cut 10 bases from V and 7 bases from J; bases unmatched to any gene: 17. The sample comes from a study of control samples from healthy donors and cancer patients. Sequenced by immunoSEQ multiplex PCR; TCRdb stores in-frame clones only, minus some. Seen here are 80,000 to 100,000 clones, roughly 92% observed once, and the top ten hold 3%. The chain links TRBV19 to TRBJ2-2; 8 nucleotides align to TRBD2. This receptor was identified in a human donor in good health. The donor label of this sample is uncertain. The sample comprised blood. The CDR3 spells CATKAQRGPQGGELFF. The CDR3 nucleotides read TGTGCCACCAAAGCCCAGCGGGGGCCCCAGGGCGGGGAGCTGTTTTTT.